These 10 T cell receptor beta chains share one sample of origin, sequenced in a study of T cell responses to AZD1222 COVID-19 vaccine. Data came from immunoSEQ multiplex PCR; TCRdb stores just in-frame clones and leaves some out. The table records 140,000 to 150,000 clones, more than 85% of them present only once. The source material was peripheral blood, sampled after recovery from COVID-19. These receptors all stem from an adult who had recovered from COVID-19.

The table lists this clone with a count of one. CDR3 in amino acids: CASSQARQGGNLYGYTF. The CDR3 DNA follows: TGTGCCAGCTCCCAGGCTCGACAGGGAGGGAACCTCTATGGCTACACCTTC. The chain joins TRBV18 to TRBJ1-2, with 7 bases that match TRBD1. CDR3 length: 17 residues. From germline, CDR1 is KGHSH and CDR2 LQKENI. The trim removed 6 bases at V and 4 bases at J, leaving 17 bases unmatched.

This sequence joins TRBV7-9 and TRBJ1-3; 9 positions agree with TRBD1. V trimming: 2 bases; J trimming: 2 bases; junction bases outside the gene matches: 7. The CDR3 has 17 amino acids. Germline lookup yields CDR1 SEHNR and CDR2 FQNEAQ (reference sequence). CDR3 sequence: CASSLWAGTGPGNTIYF. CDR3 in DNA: TGTGCCAGCAGCTTATGGGCCGGGACAGGGCCTGGAAACACCATATATTTT.

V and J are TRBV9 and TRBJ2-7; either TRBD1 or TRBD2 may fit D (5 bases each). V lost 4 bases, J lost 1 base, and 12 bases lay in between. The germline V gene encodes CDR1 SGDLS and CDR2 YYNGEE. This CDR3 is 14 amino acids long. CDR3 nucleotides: TGTGCCAGCAGCCCGGTTGAGGGGTCCTACGAGCAGTACTTC. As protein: CASSPVEGSYEQYF.

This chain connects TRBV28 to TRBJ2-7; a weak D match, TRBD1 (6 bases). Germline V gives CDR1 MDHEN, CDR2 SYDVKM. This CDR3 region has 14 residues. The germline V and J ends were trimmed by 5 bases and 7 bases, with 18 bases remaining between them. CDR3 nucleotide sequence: TGTGCCAGCAGTGCGTCCCAGGGGAGAAAGGAGCAGTACTTC. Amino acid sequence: CASSASQGRKEQYF.

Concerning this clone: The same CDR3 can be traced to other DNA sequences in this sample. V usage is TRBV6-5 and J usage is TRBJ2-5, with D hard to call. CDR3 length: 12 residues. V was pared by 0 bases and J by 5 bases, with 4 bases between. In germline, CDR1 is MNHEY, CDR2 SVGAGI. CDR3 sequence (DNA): TGTGCCAGCAGTTACTCGCGGGAGACCCAGTACTTC. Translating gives CASSYSRETQYF.

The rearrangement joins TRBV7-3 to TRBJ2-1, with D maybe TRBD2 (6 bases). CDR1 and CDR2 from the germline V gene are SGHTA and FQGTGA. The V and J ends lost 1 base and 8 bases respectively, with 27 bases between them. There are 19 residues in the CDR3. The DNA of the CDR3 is TGTGCCAGCAGCTTAATAAACATGGCTAGCGATACCATCGCGCATGAGCAGTTCTTC. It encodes CASSLINMASDTIAHEQFF.

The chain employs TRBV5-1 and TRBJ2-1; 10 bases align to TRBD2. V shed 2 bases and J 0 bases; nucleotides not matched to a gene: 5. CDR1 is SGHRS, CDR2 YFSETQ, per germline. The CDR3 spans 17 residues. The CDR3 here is CASSLDPSGSSYNEQFF. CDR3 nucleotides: TGCGCCAGCAGCTTAGACCCTAGCGGGAGCTCCTACAATGAGCAGTTCTTC.

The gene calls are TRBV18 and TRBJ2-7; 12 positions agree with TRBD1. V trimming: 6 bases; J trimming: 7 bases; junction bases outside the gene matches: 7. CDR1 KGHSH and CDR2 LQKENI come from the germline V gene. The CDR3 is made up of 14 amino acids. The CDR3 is CASSPGQGAREQYF. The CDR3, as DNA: TGTGCCAGCTCTCCGGGACAGGGGGCGAGGGAGCAGTACTTC.

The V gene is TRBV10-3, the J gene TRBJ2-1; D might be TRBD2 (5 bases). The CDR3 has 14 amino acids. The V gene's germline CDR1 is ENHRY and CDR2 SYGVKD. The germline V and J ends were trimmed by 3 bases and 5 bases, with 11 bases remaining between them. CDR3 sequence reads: CAISDGIYDNEQFF. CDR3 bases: TGTGCCATCAGTGACGGGATATACGACAATGAGCAGTTCTTC.

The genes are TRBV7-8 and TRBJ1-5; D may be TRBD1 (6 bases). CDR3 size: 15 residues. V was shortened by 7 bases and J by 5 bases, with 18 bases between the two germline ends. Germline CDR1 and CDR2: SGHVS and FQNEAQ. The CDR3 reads CASTNDRRADQPQHF. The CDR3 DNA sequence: TGTGCCAGCACCAACGACAGGCGGGCAGATCAGCCCCAGCATTTT.